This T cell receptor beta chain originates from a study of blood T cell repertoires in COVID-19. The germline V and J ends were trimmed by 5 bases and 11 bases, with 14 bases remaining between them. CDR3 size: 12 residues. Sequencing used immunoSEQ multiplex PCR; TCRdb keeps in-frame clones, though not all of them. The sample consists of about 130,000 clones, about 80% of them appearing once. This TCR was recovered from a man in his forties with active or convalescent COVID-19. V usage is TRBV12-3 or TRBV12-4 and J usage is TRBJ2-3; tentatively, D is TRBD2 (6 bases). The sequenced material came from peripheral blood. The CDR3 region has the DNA TGTGCCAGCAGTCCGACGACTAGAGAGCAGTATTTT. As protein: CASSPTTREQYF.